The 9 T cell receptor beta chains in this list originate from one sample, sequenced in a study of blood T cell repertoires in COVID-19. Generated by immunoSEQ multiplex PCR, the TCRdb table keeps only in-frame clones and is missing some. The sample lists around 270,000 clones, around 84% occurring once. The source material was peripheral blood. These receptors were collected from a man in his sixties with acute or convalescent COVID-19.

J is TRBJ2-7 and V is TRBV27; 7 nucleotides line up with TRBD1. The CDR3 length is 15 residues. Germline V gene sequence: CDR1 MNHEY, CDR2 SMNVEV (reference sequence). V was clipped by 6 bases and J by 0 bases; unmatched bases: 8. The chain's CDR3 is CASSWDRSFSYEQYF. In DNA, the CDR3 is TGTGCCAGCAGCTGGGACAGATCCTTCTCCTACGAGCAGTACTTC.

The V call is TRBV2, the J call TRBJ1-2, with D possibly TRBD1 on 6 matching bases. The ends were cut back, 6 bases at V and 7 bases at J, with 15 bases in the middle. Looked up from germline, CDR1 is SNHLY and CDR2 is FYNNEI. The CDR3 loop spans 13 amino acids. Here the CDR3 DNA reads TGTGCCAGCAGATCGTTTGGGGGCGTTGGCTACACCTTC. As protein: CASRSFGGVGYTF. Based on the CDR3 plus reference TRBV2 and TRBJ1-2, the full variable domain is EPEVTQTPSHQVTQMGQEVILRCVPISNHLYFYWYRQILGQKVEFLVSFYNNEISEKSEIFDDQFSVERPDGSNFTLKIRSTKLEDSAMYFCASRSFGGVGYTFGSGTRLTVV.

This clone was picked up a small number of times. The gene calls are TRBV5-1 and TRBJ2-2, with TRBD1 matching 11 bases. CDR1 and CDR2 (germline): SGHRS, YFSETQ. The CDR3 runs to 16 residues. V gave up 4 bases and J gave up 4 bases; unmatched junction bases: 6. Written as DNA, the CDR3 is TGCGCCAGCAGCCCACGGGACAGGGGGTTCACCGGGGAGCTGTTTTTT. This codes for CASSPRDRGFTGELFF.

The chain links TRBV5-1 to TRBJ2-5; 7 positions match TRBD1. V trimming: 0 bases; J trimming: 2 bases; junction bases outside the gene matches: 4. This CDR3 region has 15 residues. Germline CDR1 SGHRS, CDR2 YFSETQ. CDR3 loop: CASSLEDRLQETQYF. The CDR3, as DNA: TGCGCCAGCAGCTTGGAGGACAGGCTGCAAGAGACCCAGTACTTC.

The chain links TRBV6-5 to TRBJ2-5; TRBD1 aligns across 11 bases. This CDR3 has 14 residues. Germline lookup yields CDR1 MNHEY and CDR2 SVGAGI. Trimming took 8 bases from V and 0 from J; bases not matched to a gene: 2. CDR3 sequence (DNA): TGTGCCAGCGGGGACAGGGGGTACCAAGAGACCCAGTACTTC. Translated, it gives CASGDRGYQETQYF.

The chain combines TRBV2 with TRBJ1-1, with D tentatively TRBD1 (5 bases). The CDR3 loop spans 13 amino acids. Germline V gene lookup returns CDR1 SNHLY and CDR2 FYNNEI. Trimming took off 8 bases at V and 1 base at J, with 11 bases between the two ends. Here the CDR3 reads CASLGHENTEAFF. CDR3 coding DNA: TGTGCCAGCCTAGGACACGAGAACACTGAAGCTTTCTTT.

The V call is TRBV5-1, the J call TRBJ2-6, with D unclear. CDR1 SGHRS and CDR2 YFSETQ come from the germline V gene. The CDR3 is 16 amino acids. The V gene lost 0 bases and the J gene lost 0 bases, with 7 bases spanning the gap. The CDR3 loop is CASSLGRISGANVLTF. CDR3 coding DNA: TGCGCCAGCAGCTTGGGGCGGATCTCTGGGGCCAACGTCCTGACTTTC.

This clone was seen a few times. The chain's CDR3 is CASRKQGAYNTGELFF. The CDR3 DNA sequence: TGTGCCAGCAGGAAACAGGGGGCCTATAACACCGGGGAGCTGTTTTTT. V usage is TRBV27 and J usage is TRBJ2-2, with 9 bases lining up with TRBD1. V dropped 6 bases and J dropped 2; count of bases not matched to a gene: 7. Looked up from germline, CDR1 is MNHEY and CDR2 is SMNVEV (reference sequence). The CDR3 covers 16 residues.

The V call is TRBV5-1, the J call TRBJ1-2; TRBD1 aligns across 9 bases. Germline assignment: CDR1 SGHRS and CDR2 YFSETQ. V was clipped by 4 bases and J by 6 bases; unmatched bases: 4. This CDR3 contains 13 residues. The CDR3 loop reads CASSTGQGDGYTF. The CDR3 region has the DNA TGCGCCAGCAGCACGGGACAGGGTGATGGCTACACCTTC.